The clone carrying this TCR beta chain was seen more than once but under ten times. Its antigen is unknown. These data belong to a study of shared clonotypes between healthy human individuals. Study-level points and caveats: Larger richness was generally estimated for naive than memory subsets. For naive CD4 cells, 4.5% to 6.5% of clonotypes were shared across a few donors.

The assay was immunoSEQ multiplex PCR, and TCRdb's table has in-frame clones only and misses some. The sample shows 550,000 to 800,000 clones, about 74% of them seen only once. The germline V gene encodes CDR1 SEHNR and CDR2 FQNEAQ (reference sequence). The CDR3 spans 15 residues. Trimming removed 5 bases from V and 2 bases from J, with 15 bases in between. The chain uses TRBV7-9 and TRBJ1-2, with D possibly being TRBD1 (6 bases). Sample: memory CD4+ T cells sorted from blood. As to subset: CD45RA-negative fraction. The sequence was obtained from a woman in her twenties or thirties in good health. This CDR3 reads CASSRHGQINYGYTF. The CDR3 coding sequence is TGTGCCAGCAGCCGCCACGGACAGATAAACTATGGCTACACCTTC.